Shown below are 20 T cell receptor beta chains from a single sample sequenced in a study of CXCR3-negative and CXCR3-positive naive CD8 T cells. UMI-labeled TRB cDNA libraries were prepared by 5' RACE. TCRdb re-called the 5' RACE reads and gives one entry per CDR3 protein, without DNA. The sample has approximately 4,200 distinct CDR3 sequences, and its top ten clones hold 2%. The source material was naive CXCR3- CD8+ T cells from blood. Subset meaning: CD45RO-CCR7+CD27+CD95- naive CD8+ T cells lacking CXCR3 (TNR3-). Source of these receptors: a human donor in good health. Some clones in this sample may be carry-over from other donors' samples.

This chain links TRBV5-1 with TRBJ2-2. CDR1 and CDR2 from the germline V gene are SGHRS and YFSETQ. The CDR3 totals 15 residues. CDR3 amino acids: CASSLVPTTVGELFF.

This chain joins TRBV7-9 and TRBJ1-1. The CDR3 has 14 amino acids. Germline loops: CDR1 SEHNR, CDR2 FQNEAQ (reference sequence). The CDR3 here is CASSTTLMNTEAFF. The whole variable domain, filled in from reference TRBV7-9 and TRBJ1-1, reads DTGVSQNPRHKITKRGQNVTFRCDPISEHNRLYWYRQTLGQGPEFLTYFQNEAQLEKSRLLSDRFSAERPKGSFSTLEIQRTEQGDSAMYLCASSTTLMNTEAFFGQGTRLTVV.

This clonotype is medium-sized by frequency. V usage is TRBV29-1 and J usage is TRBJ2-1; TCRdb's assignment of TRBD2 cannot be checked, as there is no DNA. The CDR3 runs to 13 residues. Per germline, CDR1 SQVTM and CDR2 ANQGSEA. The CDR3 protein is CSVVPGGLNEQFF.

This clonotype is identified as medium-sized from frequency. The V and J genes are TRBV4-2 and TRBJ2-1; TCRdb lists TRBD2, though no DNA is available to test this call. The CDR3 has 16 residues. The germline CDR1 and CDR2 sequences are LGHNA and YNFKEQ. The CDR3 spells CASSQAAGKIYNEQFF.

By frequency, this clonotype registers medium-sized. The chain employs TRBV4-1 and TRBJ2-1. The CDR3 has 13 amino acids. Germline CDR1 and CDR2: MGHRA and YSYEKL. CDR3: CASSQVAGNEQFF.

This chain connects TRBV3-1 to TRBJ2-5; with no DNA, the TCRdb D assignment of TRBD2 cannot be verified. Looked up from germline, CDR1 is LGHDT and CDR2 is YNNKEL (reference sequence). The CDR3 runs to 14 residues. CDR3 in amino acids: CASSPLEGSETQYF.

The genes are TRBV29-1 and TRBJ2-7. The CDR3 contains 13 residues. Per the germline V gene, CDR1 is SQVTM and CDR2 is ANQGSEA. The CDR3 sequence: CSVIAWNSYEQYF.

This clonotype is identified as medium-sized (0.01 to 0.1%) from frequency. The rearrangement uses TRBV4-3 and TRBJ2-7; TCRdb picks TRBD2, but there is no DNA to check that call. The CDR3 sequence is 15 residues long. The V gene's germline CDR1 is LGHNA and CDR2 YSLEER. CDR3 protein: CASSPGLVDSYEQYF.

By frequency, this clonotype registers medium-sized (0.01 to 0.1%). This chain uses TRBV12-3 or TRBV12-4 with TRBJ2-1; TCRdb picks TRBD1, but there is no DNA to check that call. The CDR3 loop spans 16 amino acids. Here the CDR3 reads CASSPFGNQGYNEQFF.

This clonotype is deemed medium-sized (0.01 to 0.1%) by its frequency. V is TRBV29-1 and J is TRBJ2-3. The CDR3 is 13 residues long. CDR1 and CDR2 from the germline V gene are SQVTM and ANQGSEA. CDR3 protein: CSVVSDSTDTQYF.

This sequence joins TRBV23-1 and TRBJ2-4; absent DNA, TCRdb's TRBD1 call cannot be checked. TRBV23-1 is an open reading frame, and its role is uncertain. The CDR3 is 19 amino acids. CDR3: CASSQSLSGTPIAKNIQYF.

By frequency, this clonotype is medium-sized. V gene TRBV29-1 combines with J gene TRBJ2-3; checking the TCRdb D call of TRBD1 is not possible without DNA. The V gene's germline CDR1 is SQVTM and CDR2 ANQGSEA. The CDR3 runs 17 residues. CDR3 protein: CSVPRFGDREITDTQYF.

This chain connects TRBV6-2 or TRBV6-3 to TRBJ1-2. This CDR3 contains 18 residues. Per the germline V gene, CDR1 is MNHEY and CDR2 is SVGEGT. The CDR3 sequence: CASSYPGALDLSSIGYTF.

In terms of frequency, this clonotype is medium-sized. V is TRBV7-9 and J is TRBJ2-5; the D call from TCRdb, TRBD1, cannot be confirmed without DNA. In germline, CDR1 is SEHNR, CDR2 FQNEAQ (reference sequence). The CDR3 length is 15 residues. The CDR3 loop reads CASSLRQGPQETQYF.

This chain connects TRBV5-1 to TRBJ2-7. The CDR3 spans 11 residues. From germline, CDR1 is SGHRS and CDR2 YFSETQ. CDR3 amino acids: CATSLGHELYF. The full variable domain, rest sourced from reference TRBV5-1 and TRBJ2-7, is KAGVTQTPRYLIKTRGQQVTLSCSPISGHRSVSWYQQTPGQGLQFLFEYFSETQRNKGNFPGRFSGRQFSNSRSEMNVSTLELGDSALYLCATSLGHELYFGPGTRLTVT.

Judged by frequency, this clonotype is medium-sized (0.01 to 0.1%). The chain has TRBV29-1 and TRBJ2-7. In germline, CDR1 is SQVTM, CDR2 ANQGSEA. The CDR3 contains 12 residues. CDR3 residues: CSVARGSDEQYF.

The chain has TRBV29-1 and TRBJ1-1; checking the TCRdb D call of TRBD1 is not possible without DNA. Per germline, CDR1 SQVTM and CDR2 ANQGSEA. This CDR3 comprises 13 residues. The CDR3 is CSVGAGGDTEAFF.

The V gene is TRBV9, the J gene TRBJ2-7. The V gene's germline CDR1 is SGDLS and CDR2 YYNGEE. This CDR3 has 14 amino acids. The chain's CDR3 is CASSVDAGSYEQYF. The full variable domain, completed using reference TRBV9 and TRBJ2-7, is DSGVTQTPKHLITATGQRVTLRCSPRSGDLSVYWYQQSLDQGLQFLIQYYNGEERAKGNILERFSAQQFPDLHSELNLSSLELGDSALYFCASSVDAGSYEQYFGPGTRLTVT.

This clonotype is deemed medium-sized by its frequency. V usage is TRBV29-1 and J usage is TRBJ2-1; the D call of TRBD2 rests on TCRdb alone, since no DNA is present to check it. The germline V gene has CDR1 SQVTM and CDR2 ANQGSEA. The CDR3 totals 16 residues. CDR3 protein: CSVDGLAGGFYNEQFF.

By frequency, this clonotype registers medium-sized (0.01 to 0.1%). The chain recombines TRBV4-1 with TRBJ2-7; the D gene TCRdb calls, TRBD1, cannot be checked with no DNA. The CDR3 runs to 15 residues. Germline loops: CDR1 MGHRA, CDR2 YSYEKL. CDR3 sequence: CASSQEGQGTYEQYF.